This TCR beta chain was recovered during a study of blood T cell repertoires in COVID-19. About the research overall: Sources were T cells, B-cell-depleted T cells, or PBMCs; the material itself was cDNA or gDNA.

Method: immunoSEQ multiplex PCR; TCRdb's copy keeps in-frame clones and lacks some. The repertoire has around 55,000 clones, approximately 92% of them found once; the top ten carry roughly 14%. The CDR3 is made up of 16 amino acids. J lost 3 bases, V lost 1 base, and 6 bases had no gene match. Per germline, CDR1 SGHDN and CDR2 FVKESK. This rearrangement joins TRBV14 to TRBJ2-1, with 7 positions matching TRBD2. Sequenced: peripheral blood. This receptor was identified in a human donor with active COVID-19. The donor label of this sample is uncertain. CDR3 loop: CASSQVGGTNYNEQFF. In nucleotides, the CDR3 is TGTGCCAGCAGCCAAGTAGGCGGGACTAACTACAATGAGCAGTTCTTC.